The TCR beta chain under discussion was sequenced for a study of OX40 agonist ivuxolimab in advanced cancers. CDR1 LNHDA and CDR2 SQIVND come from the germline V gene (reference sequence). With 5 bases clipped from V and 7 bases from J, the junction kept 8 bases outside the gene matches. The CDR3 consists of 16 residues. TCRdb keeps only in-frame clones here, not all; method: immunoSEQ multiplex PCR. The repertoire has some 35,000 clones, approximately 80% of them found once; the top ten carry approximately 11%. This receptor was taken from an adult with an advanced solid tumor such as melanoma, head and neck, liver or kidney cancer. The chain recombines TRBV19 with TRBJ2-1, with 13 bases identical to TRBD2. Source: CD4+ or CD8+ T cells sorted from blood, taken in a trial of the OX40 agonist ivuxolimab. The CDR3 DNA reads TGTGCCAGTAGTTATAGACTAGCGGGGGGAAGGAATGAGCAGTTCTTC. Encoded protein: CASSYRLAGGRNEQFF.